This entry describes one T cell receptor beta chain. Antigen specificity is unknown. These data come from a study of cytomegalovirus exposure and HLA in healthy donors. Whole-study findings and limits: Sequencing depth across donors, presence/absence analyses assumed, was roughly uniform. Highly shared sequence variants in one cluster were likely a sequencing artifact.

With V trimmed by 0 bases and J by 6 bases, 0 bases remained unmatched. There are 15 residues in the CDR3. The V gene's germline CDR1 is MNHEY and CDR2 SVGAGI. This PCR relied on a set of 60 Vbeta primers and 13 Jbeta primers. Some clones are missing from TCRdb's copy, which holds only in-frame ones; the method was immunoSEQ multiplex PCR. The sample carries 130,000 to 150,000 clones, about 80% recorded once. Sequences were obtained from PBMCs. The receptor's source is a man in his late teens or twenties in good health and CMV-seronegative. The chain couples TRBV6-5 to TRBJ1-6; TRBD1 matches at 9 bases. CDR3 DNA: TGTGCCAGCAGTTACTCGACAGGGGGTAATTCACCCCTCCACTTT. Protein: CASSYSTGGNSPLHF.